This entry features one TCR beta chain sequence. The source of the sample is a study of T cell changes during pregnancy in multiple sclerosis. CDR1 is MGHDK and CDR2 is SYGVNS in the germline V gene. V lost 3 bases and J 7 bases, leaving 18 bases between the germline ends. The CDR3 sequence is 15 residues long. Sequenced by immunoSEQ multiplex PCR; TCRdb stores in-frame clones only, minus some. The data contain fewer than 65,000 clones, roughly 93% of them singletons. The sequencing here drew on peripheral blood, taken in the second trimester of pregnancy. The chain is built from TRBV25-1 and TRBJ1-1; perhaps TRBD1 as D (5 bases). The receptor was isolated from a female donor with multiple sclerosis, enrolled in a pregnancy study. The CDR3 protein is CASSEAGTGSHEAFF. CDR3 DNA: TGTGCCAGCAGTGAGGCGGGGACGGGGAGCCATGAAGCTTTCTTT. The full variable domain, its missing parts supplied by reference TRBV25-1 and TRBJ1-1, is EADIYQTPRYLVIGTGKKITLECSQTMGHDKMYWYQQDPGMELHLIHYSYGVNSTEKGDLSSESTVSRIRTEHFPLTLESARPSHTSQYLCASSEAGTGSHEAFFGQGTRLTVV.